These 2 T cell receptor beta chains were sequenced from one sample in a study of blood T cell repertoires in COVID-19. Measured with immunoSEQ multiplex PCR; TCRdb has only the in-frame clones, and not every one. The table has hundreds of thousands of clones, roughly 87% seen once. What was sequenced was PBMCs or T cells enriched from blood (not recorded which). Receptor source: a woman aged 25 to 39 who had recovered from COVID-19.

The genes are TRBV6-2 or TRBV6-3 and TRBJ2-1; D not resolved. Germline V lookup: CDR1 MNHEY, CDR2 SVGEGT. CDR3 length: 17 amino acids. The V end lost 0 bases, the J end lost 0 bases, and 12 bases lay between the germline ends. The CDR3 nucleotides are TGTGCCAGCAGTTACTCGACCAGGCACCCCTCCTACAATGAGCAGTTCTTC. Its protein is CASSYSTRHPSYNEQFF.

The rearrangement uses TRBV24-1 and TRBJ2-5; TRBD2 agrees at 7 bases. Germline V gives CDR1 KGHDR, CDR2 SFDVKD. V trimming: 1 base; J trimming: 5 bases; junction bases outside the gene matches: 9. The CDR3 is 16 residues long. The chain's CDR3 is CATSDLSLGGSETQYF. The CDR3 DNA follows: TGTGCCACCAGTGATTTAAGCTTGGGGGGGTCGGAGACCCAGTACTTC.